This T cell receptor beta chain appears in the sequencing data of a study of T-cell memory formation after mild COVID-19. V was pared by 3 bases and J by 0 bases, with 1 base of the junction left unmatched. CDR1 is SGHVS and CDR2 is FQNEAQ in the germline V gene. The CDR3 spans 15 residues. Study-wide results and caveats: Among CD4+ contracting clones, most were CM and EM, and CD8+ ones EMRA.

This clonotype was seen at least ten times. Its specificity is not known. 5'RACE primed from the constant segment yielded TCR alpha and TCR beta cDNA libraries bearing sample barcodes and UMIs. TCRdb passed the 5' RACE reads through MiXCR, listing each CDR3 protein once. The table records more than 150,000 distinct CDR3 sequences, roughly 11% of them present only once. The V gene is TRBV7-8, the J gene TRBJ2-3, with 9 positions matching TRBD1. The receptor was isolated from a man younger than 30 who had mild COVID-19 (a few samples of this study predate the infection). Cell type and time point are not known. The material sequenced was PBMCs or a T cell subset sorted from them (not recorded which). Here the CDR3 reads CASSLGQGSTDTQYF. In DNA form, the CDR3 reads TGTGCCAGCAGCTTGGGACAGGGCAGCACAGATACGCAGTATTTT.